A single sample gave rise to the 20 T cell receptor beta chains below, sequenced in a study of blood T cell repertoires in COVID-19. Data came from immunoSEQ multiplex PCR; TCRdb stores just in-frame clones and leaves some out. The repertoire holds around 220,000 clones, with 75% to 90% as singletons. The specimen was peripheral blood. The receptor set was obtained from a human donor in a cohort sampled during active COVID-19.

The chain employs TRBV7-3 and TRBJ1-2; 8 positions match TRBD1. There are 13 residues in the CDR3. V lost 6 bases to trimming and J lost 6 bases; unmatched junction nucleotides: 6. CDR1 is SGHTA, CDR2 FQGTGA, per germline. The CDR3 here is CASSNRGGDGYTF. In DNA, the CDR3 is TGTGCCAGCAGTAACAGGGGGGGCGATGGCTACACCTTC.

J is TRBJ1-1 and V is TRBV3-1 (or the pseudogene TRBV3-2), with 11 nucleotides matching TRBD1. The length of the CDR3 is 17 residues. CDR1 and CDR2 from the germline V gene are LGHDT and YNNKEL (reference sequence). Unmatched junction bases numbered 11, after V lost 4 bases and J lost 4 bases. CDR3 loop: CASSLLPGQGGFTEAFF. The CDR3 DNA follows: TGTGCCAGCAGCCTCCTTCCGGGACAGGGGGGATTCACTGAAGCTTTCTTT.

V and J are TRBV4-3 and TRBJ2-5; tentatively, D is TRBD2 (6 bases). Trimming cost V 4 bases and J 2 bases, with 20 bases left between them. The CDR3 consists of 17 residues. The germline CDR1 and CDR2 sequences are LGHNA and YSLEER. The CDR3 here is CASSPRWGELLQETQYF. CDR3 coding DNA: TGCGCCAGCAGCCCTCGCTGGGGGGAGCTGCTGCAAGAGACCCAGTACTTC.

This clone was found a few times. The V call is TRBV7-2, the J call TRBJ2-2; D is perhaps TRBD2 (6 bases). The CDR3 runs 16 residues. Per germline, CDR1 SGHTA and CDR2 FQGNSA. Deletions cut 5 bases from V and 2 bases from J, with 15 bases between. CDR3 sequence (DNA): TGTGCCAGCAGCCTGGGCGGGACTTTAAACACCGGGGAGCTGTTTTTT. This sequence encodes CASSLGGTLNTGELFF.

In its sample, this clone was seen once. DNA for the CDR3: TGTGCCAGCAGCTTGGGACTAGCTAACATGCAGTTCTTC. Translating it yields CASSLGLANMQFF. This chain uses TRBV9 with TRBJ2-1, with TRBD2 identical over 9 bases. CDR1 is SGDLS, CDR2 YYNGEE, per germline. The CDR3 covers 13 residues. J was trimmed by 12 bases and V by 4 bases; bases with no gene match: 8. The whole variable domain, filled in from reference TRBV9 and TRBJ2-1, reads DSGVTQTPKHLITATGQRVTLRCSPRSGDLSVYWYQQSLDQGLQFLIQYYNGEERAKGNILERFSAQQFPDLHSELNLSSLELGDSALYFCASSLGLANMQFFGPGTRLTVL.

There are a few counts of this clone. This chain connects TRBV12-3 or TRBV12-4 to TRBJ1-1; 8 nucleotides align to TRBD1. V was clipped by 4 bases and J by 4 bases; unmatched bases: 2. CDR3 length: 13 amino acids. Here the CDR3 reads CASSSQGATEAFF. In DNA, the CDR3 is TGTGCCAGCAGTTCCCAGGGGGCCACTGAAGCTTTCTTT.

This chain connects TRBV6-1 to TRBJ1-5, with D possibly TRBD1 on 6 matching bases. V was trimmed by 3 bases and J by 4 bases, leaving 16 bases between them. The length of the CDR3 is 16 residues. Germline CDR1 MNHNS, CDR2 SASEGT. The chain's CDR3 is CASSDLGQGMNQPQHF. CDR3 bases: TGTGCCAGCAGTGACCTTGGGCAGGGGATGAATCAGCCCCAGCATTTT.

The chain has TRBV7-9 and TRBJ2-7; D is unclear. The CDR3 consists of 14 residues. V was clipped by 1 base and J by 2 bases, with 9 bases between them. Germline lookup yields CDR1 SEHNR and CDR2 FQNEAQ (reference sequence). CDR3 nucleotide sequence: TGTGCCAGCAGCTTAGATGAGTATCCCTACGAGCAGTACTTC. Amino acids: CASSLDEYPYEQYF.

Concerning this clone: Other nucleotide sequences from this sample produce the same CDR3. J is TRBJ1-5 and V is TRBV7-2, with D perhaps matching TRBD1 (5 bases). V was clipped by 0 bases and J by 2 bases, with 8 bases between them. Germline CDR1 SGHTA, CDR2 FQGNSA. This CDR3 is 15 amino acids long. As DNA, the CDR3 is TGTGCCAGCAGCTTAGCGGCGGGGGGCAATCAGCCCCAGCATTTT. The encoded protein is CASSLAAGGNQPQHF.

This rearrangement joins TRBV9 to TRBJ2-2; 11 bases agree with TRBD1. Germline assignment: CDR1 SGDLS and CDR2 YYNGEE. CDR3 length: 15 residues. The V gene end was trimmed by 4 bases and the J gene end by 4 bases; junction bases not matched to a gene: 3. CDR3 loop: CASSPGQGATGELFF. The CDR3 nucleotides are TGTGCCAGCAGCCCAGGACAGGGGGCCACCGGGGAGCTGTTTTTT.

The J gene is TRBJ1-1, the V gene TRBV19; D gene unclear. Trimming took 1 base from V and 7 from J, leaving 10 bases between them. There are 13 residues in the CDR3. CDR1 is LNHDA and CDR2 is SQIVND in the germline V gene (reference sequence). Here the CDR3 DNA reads TGTGCCAGTAGTATAGCCTCCGGGATTGAAGCTTTCTTT. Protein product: CASSIASGIEAFF.

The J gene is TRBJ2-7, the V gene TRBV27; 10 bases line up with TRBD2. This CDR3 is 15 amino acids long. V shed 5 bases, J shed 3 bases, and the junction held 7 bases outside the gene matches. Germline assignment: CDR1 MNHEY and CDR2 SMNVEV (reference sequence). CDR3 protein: CASSLFSGRIYEQYF. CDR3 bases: TGTGCCAGCAGTCTTTTTAGCGGGAGGATCTACGAGCAGTACTTC.

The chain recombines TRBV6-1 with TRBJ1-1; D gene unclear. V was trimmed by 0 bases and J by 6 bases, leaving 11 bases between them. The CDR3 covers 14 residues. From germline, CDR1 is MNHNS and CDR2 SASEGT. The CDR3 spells CASSEAYGLAEAFF. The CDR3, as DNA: TGTGCCAGCAGTGAAGCGTACGGGTTGGCTGAAGCTTTCTTT.

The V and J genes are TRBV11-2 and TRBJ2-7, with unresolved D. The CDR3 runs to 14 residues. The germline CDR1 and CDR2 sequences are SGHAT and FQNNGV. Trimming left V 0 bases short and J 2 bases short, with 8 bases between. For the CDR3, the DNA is TGTGCCAGCAGCTTAGACAGGCTTGCCTACGAGCAGTACTTC. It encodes CASSLDRLAYEQYF.

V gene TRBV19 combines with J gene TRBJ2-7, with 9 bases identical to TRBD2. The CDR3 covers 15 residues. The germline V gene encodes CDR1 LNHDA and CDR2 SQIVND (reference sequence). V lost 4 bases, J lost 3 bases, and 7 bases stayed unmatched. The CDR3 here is CASSNRLAGLYEQYF. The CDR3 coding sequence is TGTGCCAGTAGTAACCGGCTAGCGGGGCTCTACGAGCAGTACTTC.

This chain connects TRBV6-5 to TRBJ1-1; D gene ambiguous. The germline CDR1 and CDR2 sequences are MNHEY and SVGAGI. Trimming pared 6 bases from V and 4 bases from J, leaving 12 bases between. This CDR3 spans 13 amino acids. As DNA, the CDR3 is TGTGCCAGCAGCTCCGGCGGTGGCACTGAAGCTTTCTTT. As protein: CASSSGGGTEAFF.

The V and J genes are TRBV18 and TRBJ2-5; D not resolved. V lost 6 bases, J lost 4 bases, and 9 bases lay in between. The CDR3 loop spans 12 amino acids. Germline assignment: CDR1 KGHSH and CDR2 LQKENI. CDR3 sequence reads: CASSPSLETQYF. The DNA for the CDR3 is TGTGCCAGCTCCCCCAGTCTAGAGACCCAGTACTTC. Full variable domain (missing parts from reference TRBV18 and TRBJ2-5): NAGVMQNPRHLVRRRGQEARLRCSPMKGHSHVYWYRQLPEEGLKFMVYLQKENIIDESGMPKERFSAEFPKEGPSILRIQQVVRGDSAAYFCASSPSLETQYFGPGTRLLVL.

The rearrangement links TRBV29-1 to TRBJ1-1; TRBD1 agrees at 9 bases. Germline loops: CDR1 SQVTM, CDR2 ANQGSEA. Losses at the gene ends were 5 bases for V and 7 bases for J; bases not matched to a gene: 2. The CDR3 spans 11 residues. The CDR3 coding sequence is TGCAGCGTTATGGGACAGGGTGAAGCTTTCTTT. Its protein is CSVMGQGEAFF.

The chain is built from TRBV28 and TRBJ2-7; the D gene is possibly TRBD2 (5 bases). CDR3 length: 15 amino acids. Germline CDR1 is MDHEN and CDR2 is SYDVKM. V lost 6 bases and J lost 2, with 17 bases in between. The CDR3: CASSLSAGVAYEQYF. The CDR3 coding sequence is TGTGCCAGCAGCCTGTCGGCGGGCGTCGCCTACGAGCAGTACTTC.

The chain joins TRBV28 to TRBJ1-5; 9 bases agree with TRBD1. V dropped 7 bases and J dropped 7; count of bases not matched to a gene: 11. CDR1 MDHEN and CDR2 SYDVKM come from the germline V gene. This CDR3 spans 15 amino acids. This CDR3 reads CASTPGTGKLQPQHF. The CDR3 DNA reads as TGTGCCAGCACCCCGGGGACAGGGAAGTTGCAGCCCCAGCATTTT.